Listed here are 17 T cell receptor beta chains from one sample, sequenced in a study of blood T cell repertoires in COVID-19 (dated by TCRdb to about 2020). Library generation was performed with the immunoSEQ multiplex PCR assay. The table was pulled from immuneACCESS by TCRdb, which kept in-frame rearrangements only. Such tables lose some clones; where checked, under half of the loss comes from unresolved V genes, and the rest has no known cause. The sample records approximately 230,000 clones, 82% of which are singletons. Clones ranked in the top ten supply approximately 4.9% of the sample. The specimen was peripheral blood. These receptors were taken from a woman older than 75 with active or convalescent COVID-19.

V and J are TRBV5-1 and TRBJ2-1; possibly TRBD2 for D (6 bases). The V end was cut by 0 bases, the J end by 2 bases, with 9 bases between. Germline-derived CDR1 and CDR2 are SGHRS and YFSETQ. The CDR3 runs 15 residues. The CDR3 nucleotides are TGCGCCAGCAGCTTGGATAGCGGAACCTACAATGAGCAGTTCTTC. Amino acid sequence: CASSLDSGTYNEQFF.

With regard to this clone: At the DNA level, this CDR3 is encoded by other sequences in the same sample as well. This chain joins TRBV15 and TRBJ2-5, with TRBD2 as a possible D gene (5 bases). The germline V and J ends were trimmed by 0 bases and 1 base, with 9 bases remaining between them. The CDR3 spans 15 residues. CDR1 and CDR2 from the germline V gene are LNHNV and YYDKDF (reference sequence). CDR3 protein: CATSRDWTFQETQYF. CDR3 nucleotide sequence: TGTGCCACCAGCAGAGATTGGACTTTCCAAGAGACCCAGTACTTC.

This clone was seen a single time. The junction and the germline gene differ at one end; a read error may be behind it. The chain combines TRBV7-7 with TRBJ1-1; D gene unclear. The V gene's germline CDR1 is SSHAT and CDR2 FNYEAQ (reference sequence). The CDR3 runs to 13 residues. The CDR3 DNA reads TGTGCTAGCAGTGTAACACCGAACACTGAAGCTTTCTTT. Protein product: CASSVTPNTEAFF.

J is TRBJ2-1 and V is TRBV5-1; a possible D gene is TRBD1 (6 bases). The CDR3 covers 16 residues. Germline-derived CDR1 and CDR2 are SGHRS and YFSETQ. Trimming stripped 4 bases from V and 0 bases from J, with 14 bases between. As DNA, the CDR3 is TGCGCCAGCAGCCTCGTAGGGGGTGGCTCCTACAATGAGCAGTTCTTC. Protein product: CASSLVGGGSYNEQFF.

The V and J genes are TRBV2 and TRBJ1-2; 7 bases align to TRBD1. This CDR3 has 13 amino acids. The germline CDR1 and CDR2 sequences are SNHLY and FYNNEI. The trim removed 6 bases at V and 4 bases at J, leaving 5 bases unmatched. CDR3 residues: CASRRGQFYGYTF. The CDR3, as DNA: TGTGCCAGCAGGAGGGGACAGTTCTATGGCTACACCTTC.

This chain connects TRBV19 to TRBJ1-4; D might be TRBD1 (5 bases). Germline-derived CDR1 and CDR2 are LNHDA and SQIVND (reference sequence). V was pared by 4 bases and J by 12 bases, with 18 bases between. The CDR3 loop spans 14 amino acids. The CDR3 loop reads CASSTGSAGLELFF. The CDR3 nucleotides are TGTGCCAGTAGTACGGGCAGTGCGGGACTCGAACTGTTTTTT.

Points on this clone: At one boundary the junction diverges from the germline segment, which might be a read error. This chain uses TRBV9 with TRBJ1-1, with 7 bases identical to TRBD1. Looked up from germline, CDR1 is SGDLS and CDR2 is YYNGEE. The CDR3 extends over 13 amino acids. The CDR3 spells CASSVGGETGRQF. The DNA of the CDR3 is TGTGCCAGCAGCGTAGGAGGGGAGACAGGGAGGCAGTTT.

The J gene is TRBJ1-1, the V gene TRBV5-5, with 8 bases identical to TRBD1. Germline V gene lookup returns CDR1 SGHKS and CDR2 YYEKEE (reference sequence). Trimming took 4 bases from V and 1 from J; bases not matched to a gene: 6. The CDR3 contains 15 residues. The CDR3 DNA reads TGTGCCAGCAGCCCCTGGACAGGGACGAACACTGAAGCTTTCTTT. Its protein product is CASSPWTGTNTEAFF.

The table lists this clone with a count of one. Here the CDR3 reads CASSLLAGARNEQFF. The CDR3 DNA sequence: TGTGCCAGCAGTCTACTAGCGGGAGCTCGGAATGAGCAGTTCTTC. This chain connects TRBV27 to TRBJ2-1, with TRBD2 identical over 11 bases. The ends lost 5 bases at V and 7 bases at J; junction bases unmatched: 7. From germline, CDR1 is MNHEY and CDR2 SMNVEV (reference sequence). The CDR3 length is 15 residues.

This chain uses TRBV28 with TRBJ2-5; 10 nucleotides align to TRBD2. J was trimmed by 5 bases and V by 6 bases; bases with no gene match: 9. Germline V lookup: CDR1 MDHEN, CDR2 SYDVKM. This CDR3 contains 15 residues. The CDR3 sequence: CASRDTSGVRETQYF. The CDR3 nucleotides are TGTGCCAGCAGGGACACTAGCGGGGTTAGGGAGACCCAGTACTTC.

The chain combines TRBV2 with TRBJ1-4, with 7 positions matching TRBD1. Unmatched junction bases numbered 5, after V lost 4 bases and J lost 12 bases. Per the germline V gene, CDR1 is SNHLY and CDR2 is FYNNEI. CDR3 size: 12 residues. The CDR3 nucleotides read TGTGCCAGCAGTGGGGACAGCTATGAACTGTTTTTT. This sequence encodes CASSGDSYELFF.

This chain connects TRBV28 to TRBJ1-3; 8 nucleotides agree with TRBD1. Trimming at V came to 7 bases and at J to 3 bases, leaving 8 bases not matched to a gene. This CDR3 contains 15 residues. Germline V gene sequence: CDR1 MDHEN, CDR2 SYDVKM. CDR3 sequence reads: CASKTGGIGGNTIYF. Here the CDR3 DNA reads TGTGCCAGCAAAACAGGGGGTATTGGTGGAAACACCATATATTTT.

The chain combines TRBV19 with TRBJ1-5; possible D gene TRBD1, 6 bases. Germline CDR1 reads LNHDA; CDR2 reads SQIVND (reference sequence). V was trimmed by 4 bases and J by 1 base, leaving 14 bases between them. The CDR3 runs 16 residues. The CDR3 here is CASSTQGLRSNQPQHF. The CDR3 nucleotides are TGTGCCAGTAGTACGCAGGGGTTGAGAAGCAATCAGCCCCAGCATTTT.

This chain joins TRBV5-1 and TRBJ2-3; D ambiguous. CDR1 is SGHRS, CDR2 YFSETQ, per germline. This CDR3 spans 15 amino acids. V shed 0 bases and J shed 3 bases, with 11 bases lying between them. CDR3 in amino acids: CASSLGGGSTDTQYF. The CDR3, as DNA: TGCGCCAGCAGCTTGGGTGGCGGATCGACAGATACGCAGTATTTT.

The genes are TRBV9 and TRBJ2-1, with 8 bases identical to TRBD2. This CDR3 contains 17 residues. V gave up 0 bases and J gave up 4 bases; unmatched junction bases: 9. The germline V gene has CDR1 SGDLS and CDR2 YYNGEE. Here the CDR3 reads CASSVVETGGHYNEQFF. The CDR3 nucleotides are TGTGCCAGCAGCGTAGTCGAAACGGGGGGGCATTACAATGAGCAGTTCTTC. Full variable domain (missing parts from reference TRBV9 and TRBJ2-1): DSGVTQTPKHLITATGQRVTLRCSPRSGDLSVYWYQQSLDQGLQFLIQYYNGEERAKGNILERFSAQQFPDLHSELNLSSLELGDSALYFCASSVVETGGHYNEQFFGPGTRLTVL.

This chain uses TRBV24-1 with TRBJ1-2, with 8 bases aligning to TRBD1. CDR1 and CDR2 (germline): KGHDR, SFDVKD. The CDR3 spans 15 residues. Trimming at V came to 3 bases and at J to 3 bases, leaving 5 bases not matched to a gene. CDR3 region: CATSDGSDRDYGYTF. The DNA of the CDR3 is TGTGCCACCAGTGATGGGTCGGACAGGGACTATGGCTACACCTTC.

The chain has TRBV5-1 and TRBJ1-1; 8 positions match TRBD1. The CDR3 extends over 16 amino acids. From germline, CDR1 is SGHRS and CDR2 YFSETQ. V gave up 1 base and J gave up 3 bases; unmatched junction bases: 8. Here the CDR3 DNA reads TGCGCCAGCAGCTTGAGCCAGGGGGCGCGGGACACTGAAGCTTTCTTT. It codes for CASSLSQGARDTEAFF.